Following are 2 T cell receptor beta chains from one sample sequenced in a study of T cell responses to AZD1222 COVID-19 vaccine. The assay was immunoSEQ multiplex PCR, and TCRdb's table has in-frame clones only and misses some. The sample lists about 140,000 clones, about 90% occurring once. The starting material was peripheral blood, obtained on day 0 of AZD1222 vaccination. These receptors were obtained from an adult in good health.

The chain combines TRBV28 with TRBJ2-7; TRBD1 is a possible D gene (5 bases). Germline assignment: CDR1 MDHEN and CDR2 SYDVKM. The V end lost 5 bases, the J end lost 4 bases, and 15 bases lay between the germline ends. This CDR3 comprises 14 residues. DNA of the CDR3: TGTGCCAGCAGTCCATGGGGCAGGAGATACGAGCAGTACTTC. Translation: CASSPWGRRYEQYF.

This sequence joins TRBV6-2 or TRBV6-3 and TRBJ2-7, with a possible D match to TRBD2 (6 bases). This CDR3 has 17 residues. Germline CDR1 MNHEY, CDR2 SVGEGT. Trimming stripped 5 bases from V and 4 bases from J, with 24 bases between. The CDR3 nucleotides are TGTGCCAGCAGTAGGACACCCATAGCGGTCCGATGGTACGAGCAGTACTTC. Protein product: CASSRTPIAVRWYEQYF.